This T cell receptor beta chain was recovered during a study of STAT5B mutations in CD4+ large granular lymphocyte leukemia. About this clone itself: The antigen is unknown.

Findings and caveats of the study: No patients shared main leukemic clonotypes, though around 25% appeared at low frequency elsewhere.

The CDR3 totals 16 residues. Germline V gene lookup returns CDR1 LNHNV and CDR2 YYDKDF (reference sequence). V lost 0 bases, J lost 0 bases, and 10 bases lay in between. The survey-level immunoSEQ assay was used. The authors' processing: A productive frequency of 2.59 x 10-5 was the lowest detectable. The table came from immunoSEQ multiplex PCR; TCRdb's copy has only in-frame clones and leaves some out. That table is the source of V, J and clone size, and D and trimming were worked out from the DNA. The sample holds some 34,000 clones, roughly 79% seen once. The source is a human donor in good health. J is TRBJ2-3 and V is TRBV15; D might be TRBD1 (6 bases). The sequenced sample consisted of CD4+ T cells from blood buffy coats. The CDR3 DNA reads as TGTGCCACCAGCAGAGAGGGGGCTACTAGCACAGATACGCAGTATTTT. This codes for CATSREGATSTDTQYF.